The 24 T cell receptor beta chains below were found in one sample sequenced in a study of shared clonotypes between healthy human individuals. Sequencing used immunoSEQ multiplex PCR; TCRdb keeps in-frame clones, though not all of them. The table lists around 1.6 million clones, nearly 99% of them singletons. Input material: naive CD4+ T cells sorted from blood. The subset denotes: CD45RA+ positively selected. The receptors here all came from a man aged 30-40 years in good health.

The chain couples TRBV4-3 to TRBJ2-3; D remains ambiguous. Deletions cut 1 base from V and 2 bases from J, with 13 bases between. Germline-derived CDR1 and CDR2 are LGHNA and YSLEER. The CDR3 sequence is 16 residues long. The CDR3, as DNA: TGCGCCAGCAGCCAAGGGGCCGCTTCTTTCACAGATACGCAGTATTTT. Translated: CASSQGAASFTDTQYF.

About this clone itself: Other DNA sequences in this specimen translate into the identical CDR3. The genes are TRBV4-1 and TRBJ2-1; D unclear. Germline CDR1 is MGHRA and CDR2 is YSYEKL. The CDR3 contains 14 residues. V gave up 4 bases and J gave up 0 bases, with 7 bases separating them. In DNA form, the CDR3 reads TGCGCCAGCAGCCTGGGAAGCTCCTACAATGAGCAGTTCTTC. Translation gives CASSLGSSYNEQFF.

This CDR3 reads CASGLAYRQGVTTGELFF. The CDR3, as DNA: TGTGCTAGTGGTCTCGCCTACCGACAGGGTGTTACGACCGGGGAGCTGTTTTTT. This chain links TRBV12-5 with TRBJ2-2; 7 bases align to TRBD1. The CDR3 loop spans 18 amino acids. V trimming: 5 bases; J trimming: 5 bases; junction bases outside the gene matches: 17. Germline-derived CDR1 and CDR2 are LGHNT and FRNRAP.

V gene TRBV19 combines with J gene TRBJ2-1, with 7 bases identical to TRBD2. Germline CDR1 is LNHDA and CDR2 is SQIVND (reference sequence). This CDR3 region has 12 residues. Trimming cost V 10 bases and J 6 bases; bases outside gene matches: 6. CDR3 loop: CATSSGGNEQFF. In DNA form, the CDR3 reads TGTGCCACCTCTTCGGGGGGCAATGAGCAGTTCTTC.

The chain employs TRBV5-1 and TRBJ2-2; tentatively, D is TRBD1 (5 bases). With 0 bases removed from V and 2 bases from J, the gap between germline ends came to 11 bases. CDR1 SGHRS and CDR2 YFSETQ come from the germline V gene. There are 16 residues in the CDR3. The CDR3 DNA reads TGCGCCAGCAGCTTGGCAGCACAGGTTAACACCGGGGAGCTGTTTTTT. Translating it yields CASSLAAQVNTGELFF.

J is TRBJ2-7 and V is TRBV5-6, with 8 nucleotides matching TRBD2. This CDR3 contains 17 residues. The ends lost 4 bases at V and 6 bases at J; junction bases unmatched: 18. The germline CDR1 and CDR2 sequences are SGHDT and YYEEEE. The CDR3 DNA sequence: TGTGCCAGCAGCACGCTCGATGCGGGAGGATCTTTAGGCGAGCAGTACTTC. Translation: CASSTLDAGGSLGEQYF.

In this sample, this clone turned up once. CDR3 region: CASSVSPLAGSYEQYF. As DNA, the CDR3 is TGTGCCAGCAGCGTTTCCCCACTAGCGGGATCCTACGAGCAGTACTTC. This chain connects TRBV9 to TRBJ2-7, with 10 bases aligning to TRBD2. The CDR3 covers 16 residues. Germline loops: CDR1 SGDLS, CDR2 YYNGEE. Trimming at V came to 2 bases and at J to 1 base, leaving 6 bases not matched to a gene.

The chain links TRBV9 to TRBJ2-1; possibly TRBD2 for D (5 bases). The CDR3 sequence is 19 residues long. Germline V gene lookup returns CDR1 SGDLS and CDR2 YYNGEE. The V end lost 3 bases, the J end lost 1 base, and 23 bases lay between the germline ends. The CDR3 coding sequence is TGTGCCAGCAGCGCGCGGCTCAGCCTGATCGAGGGATCCTACAATGAGCAGTTCTTC. The encoded protein is CASSARLSLIEGSYNEQFF.

The V gene is TRBV4-1, the J gene TRBJ2-2, with a weak D call TRBD1 (6 bases). The V and J ends lost 2 bases and 3 bases respectively, with 16 bases between them. The CDR3 is 17 amino acids. Per the germline V gene, CDR1 is MGHRA and CDR2 is YSYEKL. CDR3 nucleotides: TGCGCCAGCAGCCAAAGGTCGGCAGGGGACCACACCGGGGAGCTGTTTTTT. Protein product: CASSQRSAGDHTGELFF.

The V gene is TRBV6-5, the J gene TRBJ2-1; tentative D call: TRBD2 (8 bases). Germline V CDR1 and CDR2: MNHEY, SVGAGI. The CDR3 length is 14 residues. Trimming cost V 5 bases and J 9 bases, with 17 bases left between them. Here the CDR3 DNA reads TGTGCCAGCAGTGCTACAGGGGCGGGGGGTGAGCAGTTCTTC. This gives the protein CASSATGAGGEQFF.

The chain links TRBV7-2 to TRBJ2-5; no clear D gene. Trimming left V 1 base short and J 4 bases short, with 10 bases between. Germline V gene data show CDR1 as SGHTA and CDR2 as FQGNSA. The CDR3 spans 14 residues. CDR3 sequence (DNA): TGTGCCAGCAGCTTAGGCGTACGGAGAGAGACCCAGTACTTC. Its protein product is CASSLGVRRETQYF.

This rearrangement joins TRBV15 to TRBJ2-1; TRBD2 is a possible D gene (6 bases). The CDR3 consists of 13 residues. In germline, CDR1 is LNHNV, CDR2 YYDKDF (reference sequence). V lost 6 bases and J lost 8, with 14 bases in between. CDR3 sequence: CATSPSDFDEQFF. The DNA of the CDR3 is TGTGCCACCAGTCCTAGCGATTTCGATGAGCAGTTCTTC.

The chain recombines TRBV7-9 with TRBJ2-1; maybe TRBD2 (6 bases). Germline-derived CDR1 and CDR2 are SEHNR and FQNEAQ (reference sequence). V was trimmed by 5 bases and J by 15 bases, leaving 35 bases between them. The CDR3 is made up of 18 amino acids. In DNA, the CDR3 is TGTGCCAGCAGCCCCCAGATAGGGGCTAGCCAAATAGGGGAGGTGATGTTCTTC. Translation: CASSPQIGASQIGEVMFF.

The V gene is TRBV19, the J gene TRBJ2-7; 10 nucleotides line up with TRBD2. CDR3 size: 16 residues. J lost 6 bases, V lost 3 bases, and 11 bases had no gene match. Germline V CDR1 and CDR2: LNHDA, SQIVND (reference sequence). CDR3 protein: CASSMFLAGVYSEQYF. The CDR3 DNA reads as TGTGCCAGTAGTATGTTCCTAGCGGGAGTTTACAGCGAGCAGTACTTC.

This chain links TRBV10-3 with TRBJ2-7; D not resolved. The CDR3 contains 14 residues. V lost 6 bases to trimming and J lost 1 base, with 13 bases between them. Germline assignment: CDR1 ENHRY and CDR2 SYGVKD. CDR3 region: CAISPLDTSYEQYF. CDR3 DNA sequence: TGTGCCATCAGCCCTTTAGACACGTCCTACGAGCAGTACTTC.

This chain joins TRBV2 and TRBJ2-3; the D gene is possibly TRBD2 (6 bases). The CDR3 covers 16 residues. From germline, CDR1 is SNHLY and CDR2 FYNNEI. Between the trimmed V and J ends, which lost 2 bases and 0 bases, there was a span of 12 bases. The CDR3 region has the DNA TGTGCCAGCAGTGAAATGGGGGGACTTAGCACAGATACGCAGTATTTT. Translation gives CASSEMGGLSTDTQYF.

V is TRBV7-8 and J is TRBJ1-2; a possible D gene is TRBD1 (5 bases). The V and J ends lost 5 bases and 14 bases respectively, with 18 bases between them. This CDR3 contains 12 residues. CDR1 SGHVS and CDR2 FQNEAQ come from the germline V gene. The CDR3 is CASSLPGTLRTF. The CDR3 nucleotides read TGTGCCAGCAGCCTACCCGGGACGCTTCGGACCTTC.

The genes are TRBV27 and TRBJ2-1, with D unresolved. This CDR3 contains 13 residues. Germline loops: CDR1 MNHEY, CDR2 SMNVEV (reference sequence). V lost 4 bases and J lost 5, with 9 bases in between. CDR3 coding DNA: TGTGCCAGCAGTTCCCGACACGACAATGAGCAGTTCTTC. It specifies CASSSRHDNEQFF.

The sample holds one count of this clone. The rearrangement uses TRBV28 and TRBJ2-2; 7 bases line up with TRBD2. There are 14 residues in the CDR3. Germline V gene sequence: CDR1 MDHEN, CDR2 SYDVKM. The trim removed 3 bases at V and 6 bases at J, leaving 4 bases unmatched. The CDR3 here is CASSFRGRAGELFF. The DNA of the CDR3 is TGTGCCAGCAGTTTCCGGGGGAGGGCCGGGGAGCTGTTTTTT.

The V and J genes are TRBV7-3 and TRBJ1-1, with 7 bases matching TRBD1. The length of the CDR3 is 16 residues. Trimming cost V 0 bases and J 5 bases; bases outside gene matches: 9. The germline CDR1 and CDR2 sequences are SGHTA and FQGTGA. The CDR3 protein is CASSLTGGAPGTEAFF. The CDR3 DNA reads TGTGCCAGCAGCTTAACAGGGGGCGCCCCGGGAACTGAAGCTTTCTTT.

The chain carries TRBV27 and TRBJ2-1, with D possibly being TRBD2 (5 bases). This CDR3 has 15 residues. Trimming shortened V by 8 bases and J by 3 bases, and 17 bases separated the two germline ends. Germline V gene data show CDR1 as MNHEY and CDR2 as SMNVEV (reference sequence). CDR3 nucleotides: TGTGCCAGCCGTCATTCGCGGGCGTTCTACAATGAGCAGTTCTTC. This translates into CASRHSRAFYNEQFF.

This chain connects TRBV2 to TRBJ2-7, with 11 bases aligning to TRBD2. The CDR3 spans 15 residues. With V trimmed by 5 bases and J by 2 bases, 5 bases remained unmatched. Germline V gene sequence: CDR1 SNHLY, CDR2 FYNNEI. The CDR3: CASSRIAGGTYEQYF. In DNA, the CDR3 is TGTGCCAGCAGTCGAATAGCGGGAGGGACCTACGAGCAGTACTTC.

The CDR3 DNA sequence: TGTGCCAGCAGCTCTATACTGCCGGGACATGGCTACACCTTC. This sequence encodes CASSSILPGHGYTF. The chain links TRBV7-9 to TRBJ1-2, with a tentative D call TRBD1 (5 bases). The germline CDR1 and CDR2 sequences are SEHNR and FQNEAQ (reference sequence). This CDR3 region has 14 residues. V was cut by 4 bases and J by 6 bases, with 15 bases left in between.

CDR3 in amino acids: CSVAGREETQYF. DNA for the CDR3: TGCAGCGTGGCGGGACGAGAAGAGACCCAGTACTTC. The V gene is TRBV29-1, the J gene TRBJ2-5; D is perhaps TRBD2 (6 bases). With 6 bases removed from V and 3 bases from J, the gap between germline ends came to 11 bases. The CDR3 sequence is 12 residues long. In germline, CDR1 is SQVTM, CDR2 ANQGSEA.